This T cell receptor beta chain emerged from a study of identical twins. Overall study findings and caveats: Carriage of fewer insertions was seen in abundant cord blood beta clonotypes, whereas memory repertoires showed none.

This clonotype has at least ten counts. As yet, its antigen is unknown. The CDR3 runs to 14 residues. Trimming left V 3 bases short and J 7 bases short, with 15 bases between. Germline values: CDR1 DFQATT, CDR2 SNEGSKA (reference sequence). TCRdb called the 5' RACE reads again in MiXCR, with one record for every CDR3 protein. The sample gives approximately 230,000 distinct CDR3 sequences, over 13% of which show up once; approximately 8.8% is in the top ten. The sequence was collected from a woman under 30 in good health. The sequenced sample was memory (CD45RO+) T cells sorted from blood. This chain uses TRBV20-1 with TRBJ1-4, with D possibly matching TRBD1 (5 bases). The CDR3 nucleotides are TGCAGTGCTAGTACTGGGGCTTTCTCTGAAAAACTGTTTTTT. Protein product: CSASTGAFSEKLFF.